Listed here are 14 T cell receptor beta chains from one sample, sequenced in a study of blood T cell repertoires in COVID-19. TCRdb keeps only in-frame clones here, not all; method: immunoSEQ multiplex PCR. Of just over 150,000 clones listed, around 91% are singletons. Input material: peripheral blood. These receptors came from a middle-aged woman with acute or convalescent COVID-19.

The V call is TRBV18, the J call TRBJ2-2, with 13 bases identical to TRBD2. The germline V gene encodes CDR1 KGHSH and CDR2 LQKENI. The CDR3 contains 19 residues. The J segment lost 3 bases and the V segment lost 3 bases, leaving 10 bases of the junction unmatched. The CDR3: CASSPRTSGGGRDTGELFF. CDR3 nucleotide sequence: TGTGCCAGCTCACCCCGGACTAGCGGGGGAGGAAGGGACACCGGGGAGCTGTTTTTT.

This clone occurred once. The rearrangement uses TRBV5-6 and TRBJ2-7, with D possibly matching TRBD2 (5 bases). CDR3 size: 19 residues. Per germline, CDR1 SGHDT and CDR2 YYEEEE. The V end lost 4 bases, the J end lost 3 bases, and 29 bases lay between the germline ends. The CDR3 spells CASSSFAQSGIGYVYEQYF. The CDR3 nucleotides are TGTGCCAGCAGCAGCTTTGCCCAATCCGGGATTGGGTACGTCTACGAGCAGTACTTC.

J is TRBJ2-5 and V is TRBV29-1; D remains ambiguous. This CDR3 comprises 13 residues. Germline values: CDR1 SQVTM, CDR2 ANQGSEA. V was cut by 2 bases and J by 2 bases, with 9 bases left in between. The CDR3 DNA follows: TGCAGCGTTGAACTCCCAGGACAAGAGACCCAGTACTTC. It yields the protein CSVELPGQETQYF. The entire variable domain, with the rest obtained from reference TRBV29-1 and TRBJ2-5, is as follows: SAVISQKPSRDICQRGTSLTIQCQVDSQVTMMFWYRQQPGQSLTLIATANQGSEATYESGFVIDKFPISRPNLTFSTLTVSNMSPEDSSIYLCSVELPGQETQYFGPGTRLLVL.

This clone was recorded once. The V call is TRBV7-9, the J call TRBJ2-1; 8 nucleotides align to TRBD2. CDR1 and CDR2 (germline): SEHNR, FQNEAQ (reference sequence). There are 14 residues in the CDR3. V was clipped by 7 bases and J by 3 bases; unmatched bases: 5. The CDR3 here is CASIPGGLYNEQFF. CDR3 sequence (DNA): TGTGCCAGCATCCCGGGAGGGCTCTACAATGAGCAGTTCTTC.

This chain connects TRBV27 to TRBJ1-3; D is perhaps TRBD1 (6 bases). The CDR3 spans 15 residues. Germline V gene lookup returns CDR1 MNHEY and CDR2 SMNVEV (reference sequence). The V end was cut by 2 bases, the J end by 4 bases, with 12 bases between. CDR3 DNA: TGTGCCAGCAGTTTAGATTGGGGGCTAGGAAACACCATATATTTT. It specifies CASSLDWGLGNTIYF.

The rearrangement uses TRBV4-1 and TRBJ2-1; perhaps TRBD2 as D (5 bases). CDR1 and CDR2 (germline): MGHRA, YSYEKL. Trimming removed 4 bases at V and 0 bases at J, with 13 bases between. This CDR3 region has 16 residues. The CDR3, as DNA: TGCGCCAGCAGCCGCACGAGGGATAGCTCCTACAATGAGCAGTTCTTC. It yields the protein CASSRTRDSSYNEQFF.

This chain connects TRBV6-5 to TRBJ2-7; 10 bases are shared with TRBD1. The CDR3 consists of 14 residues. Germline CDR1 and CDR2: MNHEY and SVGAGI. V lost 2 bases to trimming and J lost 2 bases; unmatched junction nucleotides: 0. CDR3 region: CASSYGQGAYEQYF. The DNA for the CDR3 is TGTGCCAGCAGTTACGGACAGGGGGCCTACGAGCAGTACTTC.

This chain links TRBV19 with TRBJ1-2; TRBD1 matches 8 bases. The CDR3 is 15 residues long. V trimming: 3 bases; J trimming: 4 bases; junction bases outside the gene matches: 7. CDR1 and CDR2 from the germline V gene are LNHDA and SQIVND (reference sequence). The CDR3 spells CASSITQGASYGYTF. The CDR3 nucleotides read TGTGCCAGTAGTATTACTCAGGGGGCAAGCTATGGCTACACCTTC.

The count of this clone is one. The chain joins TRBV9 to TRBJ2-3, with a possible D match to TRBD1 (6 bases). V was clipped by 1 base and J by 0 bases, with 12 bases between them. CDR1 is SGDLS and CDR2 is YYNGEE in the germline V gene. The CDR3 is made up of 16 amino acids. CDR3 sequence (DNA): TGTGCCAGCAGCGTACTTGGGACACCTAGCACAGATACGCAGTATTTT. As protein: CASSVLGTPSTDTQYF.

V gene TRBV9 combines with J gene TRBJ2-3, with no clear D. The CDR3 loop spans 13 amino acids. Germline V gene lookup returns CDR1 SGDLS and CDR2 YYNGEE. V gave up 0 bases and J gave up 3 bases, with 5 bases separating them. This CDR3 is CASSVAPTDTQYF. The DNA of the CDR3 is TGTGCCAGCAGCGTAGCTCCGACAGATACGCAGTATTTT.

The gene calls are TRBV4-1 and TRBJ2-7; possible D gene TRBD1, 5 bases. The CDR3 has 15 residues. CDR1 and CDR2 from the germline V gene are MGHRA and YSYEKL. Trimming left V 0 bases short and J 4 bases short, with 13 bases between. This CDR3 reads CASSQDPQGRYEQYF. The CDR3 region has the DNA TGCGCCAGCAGCCAAGATCCCCAGGGAAGGTACGAGCAGTACTTC.

This clone was counted a single time. The chain joins TRBV9 to TRBJ2-1; D uncertain. The CDR3 length is 12 residues. CDR1 and CDR2 from the germline V gene are SGDLS and YYNGEE. The ends were cut back, 3 bases at V and 6 bases at J, with 7 bases in the middle. CDR3 nucleotides: TGTGCCAGCAGCGGACAAGTCAATGAGCAGTTCTTC. Protein sequence: CASSGQVNEQFF.

The rearrangement links TRBV5-1 to TRBJ2-5; 8 positions agree with TRBD1. The CDR3 loop spans 14 amino acids. Germline CDR1 and CDR2: SGHRS and YFSETQ. With V trimmed by 3 bases and J by 4 bases, 5 bases remained unmatched. CDR3 region: CASSSRQGRETQYF. The CDR3 DNA reads as TGCGCCAGCAGCTCCAGACAGGGGAGAGAGACCCAGTACTTC.

The chain combines TRBV5-8 with TRBJ2-1, with TRBD2 matching over 8 bases. Trimming took 3 bases from V and 0 from J; bases not matched to a gene: 11. Germline V gene lookup returns CDR1 SGHTS and CDR2 YDEGEE. This CDR3 is built from 18 residues. As DNA, the CDR3 is TGTGCCAGCAGCTGGACTAGCCTCCTCAAAAGCTCCTACAATGAGCAGTTCTTC. Translating gives CASSWTSLLKSSYNEQFF.